The entry below describes one TCR beta chain. The germline V gene encodes CDR1 MNHEY and CDR2 SVGEGT. V gave up 6 bases and J gave up 3 bases; unmatched junction bases: 5. The CDR3 runs 15 residues. Original data processing: How many nucleated cells were present was estimated from reference gene primer amplification. Data came from immunoSEQ multiplex PCR; TCRdb stores just in-frame clones and leaves some out. For V, J and clone size, that table is used; D and trimming come from the DNA. Among 30,000 to 35,000 clones, 85% were seen once, and the ten largest hold roughly 14%. The data were taken from a study of blood T cell repertoires in COVID-19. Looking at the study overall: COVID-19 samples from acute and convalescent phases originated in the United States, Italy and Spain. T cells, B-cell-depleted T cells, or PBMCs supplied cDNA or gDNA.

This sequence was found in a human donor with acute or convalescent COVID-19. The donor label of this sample is uncertain. Sequenced sample: peripheral blood. The chain joins TRBV6-2 or TRBV6-3 to TRBJ2-7; 13 bases align to TRBD2. CDR3 residues: CASSPRTSGSYEQYF. In nucleotides, the CDR3 is TGTGCCAGCAGCCCTAGGACTAGCGGGAGCTACGAGCAGTACTTC.